This entry features one TCR beta chain sequence. Its specificity is unknown. Repertoires were generated with immunoSEQ multiplex PCR, while TCRdb's copy carries only in-frame clones and drops some. The sample carries about 140,000 clones, 70% to 90% recorded once. The data belong to a study of cytomegalovirus exposure and HLA in healthy donors. The donors belonged to the roughly 120-subject validation cohort, separate from the roughly 670-subject first cohort. General observations from the study: Cytomegalovirus-associated status was assigned to some 160 TCR beta chains. Rarity held for most TCR sequences, but there were some public TCRs that occurred in many donors. Reportedly, diagnosis of cytomegalovirus status by the classifier showed high specificity and sensitivity.

There are 13 residues in the CDR3. V was shortened by 7 bases and J by 3 bases, with 12 bases between the two germline ends. Per the germline V gene, CDR1 is LNHDA and CDR2 is SQIVND (reference sequence). The TCR sequence derives from a man between 18 and 35 years old in good health and CMV-seronegative. The J gene is TRBJ1-1, the V gene TRBV19; the D gene is possibly TRBD1 (6 bases). Sequenced input: PBMCs. CDR3 DNA sequence: TGTGCCAGTAATAACAGGGTCGACACTGAAGCTTTCTTT. Protein product: CASNNRVDTEAFF.